This T cell receptor beta chain was recorded in a study of human T cells and chemical hapten exposure. Study as a whole: Epicutaneous patch tests delivered 0.01% DPC to the upper back, with evaluation at 6 days. General study findings and limits: Significantly more large CDR3 similarity clusters arose among expanded TCRs than among controls.

From germline, CDR1 is SGHTA and CDR2 FQGNSA. The CDR3 contains 11 residues. V lost 7 bases and J lost 3, with 5 bases in between. This clonotype was seen repeatedly, ten times or more. As yet, its antigen is unknown. Each CDR3 protein gets one entry after TCRdb re-called the RACE reads with MiXCR. Here the sample spans tens of thousands of distinct CDR3 sequences, around 12% being singletons. Time point given: pre-sensitization, week 0. Treatment defined: therapeutic diphenylcyclopropenone sensitization with weekly scalp DPC. Whole blood that had not been fractionated was the source of extracted total RNA.

This chain uses TRBV7-2 with TRBJ2-3, with D uncertain. This clonotype was obtained from a woman aged 25 to 39 with alopecia areata. Some clones in this sample may be carry-over from other donors' samples. Sample: whole blood, taken in connection with sensitization to the hapten diphenylcyclopropenone (DPC). The CDR3 nucleotides are TGTGCCAGCAAGAGTACAGATACGCAGTATTTT. Translation: CASKSTDTQYF.